This T cell receptor beta chain was sequenced during a study of cytomegalovirus exposure and HLA in healthy donors. The study, taken as a whole, reports: Prior analysis indicated that the majority of TCR beta V segments exhibited productivity approximately 87% or approximately 30% of the time. In a later analysis, TCR beta V- and J-gene trimming showed a link to a missense DCLRE1C variant. A later analysis reportedly identified an Asian-associated ancestry cluster as carrying fewer N-insertions than the approximately 670-donor mean. According to the study, 160 or so TCR beta chains were cytomegalovirus-associated.

Details on this clone: Antigen specificity is unknown.

Vbeta (60) and Jbeta (13) primers were used in the PCR. TCRdb's table, derived via immunoSEQ multiplex PCR, lists solely in-frame clones and lacks some. The specimen's table records more than 45,000 clones. CDR1 and CDR2 (germline): SEHNR, FQNEAQ (reference sequence). With 5 bases clipped from V and 7 bases from J, the junction kept 9 bases outside the gene matches. There are 16 residues in the CDR3. The sequence was collected from a woman in her sixties or seventies in good health and CMV-seropositive. The rearrangement joins TRBV7-9 to TRBJ1-4; 11 nucleotides align to TRBD1. The specimen was PBMCs. The CDR3 DNA reads as TGTGCCAGCAGCCTCCGGACAGGGGGCGTCGGTGAAAAACTGTTTTTT. Protein: CASSLRTGGVGEKLFF.